This T cell receptor beta chain was captured in a study of CD8+ T cells in alopecia areata. After isolation, RNA underwent reverse transcription to generate cDNA as the sequencing template. The data were produced by immunoSEQ multiplex PCR, yet TCRdb's version contains in-frame clones alone and is incomplete. The table records 150,000 to 200,000 clones, about 60% of them present only once. Findings of the study overall: Scalp sequencing captures resident alphabeta T cells of normal skin too.

On this clone itself: Antigen specificity is unknown.

The CDR3 is 15 amino acids. Losses at the gene ends were 9 bases for V and 0 bases for J; bases not matched to a gene: 8. Germline values: CDR1 LNHDA, CDR2 SQIVND (reference sequence). This sequence joins TRBV19 and TRBJ1-5; 7 bases are shared with TRBD1. The TCR was taken from a human donor in good health. Material for sequencing was CD4+ T cells sorted from blood. The CDR3, as DNA: TGTGCCAGCCGGGACAGCCCTTATAGCAATCAGCCCCAGCATTTT. Protein product: CASRDSPYSNQPQHF.